The source of this T cell receptor (beta chain) is a study of blood T cell repertoires in COVID-19 (dated by TCRdb to 2019 to 2021). In the study overall: Collaborator samples came from the United States, Italy and Spain and covered acute and convalescent phases of COVID-19. The prospective study material was composed of cDNA or gDNA derived from T cells, B-cell-depleted T cells, or PBMCs. Subjects who had been exposed to COVID-19, were actively infected with it, or had recovered from it provided the deeply sampled blood TCRbeta repertoires that made up the dataset. The repertoires were released in a freely available public database intended as a resource for research on the immune response to SARS-CoV-2. Samples came from the ongoing ImmuneRACE study (first 160 participants) plus 1,254 subjects from 6 global collaborators. Nearly every sample came with metadata listing a de-identified subject ID, COVID-19 status, age in years and sex. Where HLA class I and class II types were available, the types were taken from metadata supplied by the sample provider, not from assay-based typing. Points the paper makes about the study in general: The amount of clinical and demographic metadata varied by source and participant and was provided uncurated.

Whole blood was collected in K2EDTA tubes by collaborating institutions according to the institutions' own protocols. Collaborator samples were shipped for TCRbeta analysis as frozen whole blood, isolated PBMCs, or DNA extracted from either sample type. Comment on this clone: Its antigen is unknown. Per-base qualities were not stored, and no clone one base away is much larger.

TCRbeta CDR3 regions were amplified from genomic DNA using the immunoSEQ Assay, a bias-controlled multiplex PCR. For the original study's pipeline: Within the assay, amplification of reference gene primers was used to estimate how many nucleated cells each sample contained. To quantify the absolute abundance of each unique TCRbeta CDR3 rearrangement, sequence reads were collapsed and filtered. Productive Simpson clonality was computed per sample as the square root of Simpson's diversity index over productive rearrangements. In its TCRdb copy, this immuneACCESS table keeps in-frame sequences only and misses some clones. Where compared with another copy, unresolved V genes explain less than half of these, and the others have no known cause. The DNA was the basis for D and trimming; V, J and clone size are from that table. Across this sample there are roughly 250,000 clones, with around 85% seen only once. 4% to 4.5% of the sample is in the top ten clones.

Via the germline V gene, CDR1 is KGHSH and CDR2 LQKENI. Its CDR3 holds 14 amino acids, cysteine through phenylalanine. This entry keeps only the CDR3 DNA: 42 bases, framed from base 1. V and J are truncated by 6 bases and 3 bases respectively, leaving an intervening sequence of 12 bases. The chain couples TRBV18 to TRBJ1-5; TRBD1 is a possible D gene, resting on 6 matching bases. This clonotype was sampled from a woman in her 40s with active or convalescent COVID-19. The sample consisted of peripheral blood. The DNA reads TGTGCCAGCTCTCAGGACAGTGACAATCAGCCCCAGCATTTT. It translates to CASSQDSDNQPQHF.